Below are 27 T cell receptor beta chains sequenced from a single sample in a study of blood T cell repertoires in COVID-19. Assay: immunoSEQ multiplex PCR; the TCRdb copy retains only in-frame clones and omits some. The profile shows 200,000 to 250,000 clones, 82% of them singletons. Material for sequencing was peripheral blood. Every receptor here comes from a woman aged 70-85 years with COVID-19, enrolled during active disease.

The V and J genes are TRBV24-1 and TRBJ2-3; D ambiguous. The V gene's germline CDR1 is KGHDR and CDR2 SFDVKD. The V end lost 5 bases, the J end lost 2 bases, and 10 bases lay between the germline ends. This CDR3 contains 14 residues. The CDR3 spells CATSGVYDTDTQYF. CDR3 nucleotide sequence: TGTGCCACCAGTGGAGTATACGACACAGATACGCAGTATTTT.

The genes are TRBV7-2 and TRBJ1-1, with 8 bases matching TRBD1. The CDR3 totals 14 residues. CDR1 and CDR2 (germline): SGHTA, FQGNSA. The V and J ends lost 8 bases and 2 bases, in that order; junction bases with no gene match: 7. CDR3 DNA sequence: TGTGCCAGCGGCAGGGGGCGCTTAAACACTGAAGCTTTCTTT. Its protein is CASGRGRLNTEAFF.

Turning to this clone: This sample includes further DNA sequences coding for the same CDR3. The V and J genes are TRBV13 and TRBJ1-3; D uncertain. Germline-derived CDR1 and CDR2 are PRHDT and FYEKMQ (reference sequence). The CDR3 length is 15 residues. With 1 base removed from V and 0 bases from J, the gap between germline ends came to 7 bases. In nucleotides, the CDR3 is TGTGCCAGCAGCTTAGACAGCTCCTCTGGAAACACCATATATTTT. Translating it yields CASSLDSSSGNTIYF.

This chain connects TRBV5-5 to TRBJ1-1; TRBD1 aligns across 7 bases. Germline loops: CDR1 SGHKS, CDR2 YYEKEE (reference sequence). Trimming took 3 bases from V and 1 from J; bases not matched to a gene: 9. This CDR3 spans 16 amino acids. The CDR3 nucleotides read TGTGCCAGCAGCTCGGACAGGAGATTGGGGAACACTGAAGCTTTCTTT. Translation: CASSSDRRLGNTEAFF.

The gene calls are TRBV28 and TRBJ1-5; D not resolved. CDR1 is MDHEN, CDR2 SYDVKM, per germline. The CDR3 sequence is 14 residues long. The V and J ends lost 2 bases and 3 bases respectively, with 8 bases between them. CDR3 DNA sequence: TGTGCCAGCAGTTTAATATCCTTCAATCAGCCCCAGCATTTT. It encodes CASSLISFNQPQHF.

The chain's CDR3 is CASSLQGALNQPQHF. DNA of the CDR3: TGTGCCAGCAGCCTTCAGGGGGCCCTCAATCAGCCCCAGCATTTT. V gene TRBV6-5 combines with J gene TRBJ1-5; 8 bases match TRBD1. Germline trimming cut 6 bases from V and 3 bases from J; bases unmatched to any gene: 7. Germline-derived CDR1 and CDR2 are MNHEY and SVGAGI. This CDR3 has 15 residues.

This clone was detected only once. The chain is built from TRBV18 and TRBJ1-1; no definite D call. The germline CDR1 and CDR2 sequences are KGHSH and LQKENI. The CDR3 covers 17 residues. The V and J ends lost 0 bases and 1 base respectively, with 15 bases between them. CDR3 DNA: TGTGCCAGCTCACCACCGGGTACAAAGACGGGGAACACTGAAGCTTTCTTT. Residues: CASSPPGTKTGNTEAFF.

The chain couples TRBV7-2 to TRBJ1-5; D not certain. The germline gives CDR1 SGHTA, CDR2 FQGNSA. V dropped 1 base and J dropped 5 bases, with 9 bases sitting between them. CDR3 length: 14 amino acids. The CDR3 is CASSLEEGYQPQHF. DNA of the CDR3: TGTGCCAGCAGCTTAGAGGAGGGTTATCAGCCCCAGCATTTT.

This clone occurred a few times. The J gene is TRBJ2-7, the V gene TRBV3-1 (or the pseudogene TRBV3-2); TRBD1 matches at 10 bases. The V gene end was trimmed by 3 bases and the J gene end by 4 bases; junction bases not matched to a gene: 9. The germline V gene has CDR1 LGHDT and CDR2 YNNKEL (reference sequence). The length of the CDR3 is 16 residues. As DNA, the CDR3 is TGTGCCAGCAGCCACAGTGACAGGGGGCGAGTATACGAGCAGTACTTC. It encodes CASSHSDRGRVYEQYF.

This chain joins TRBV19 and TRBJ1-2; tentative D call: TRBD1 (6 bases). Germline CDR1 reads LNHDA; CDR2 reads SQIVND (reference sequence). This CDR3 region has 13 residues. V lost 5 bases and J 8 bases, leaving 15 bases between the germline ends. The CDR3 DNA reads as TGTGCCAGTAGTTCGACAGGACATTACGGCTACACCTTC. Its protein product is CASSSTGHYGYTF.

The V gene is TRBV24-1, the J gene TRBJ1-3; the D gene is possibly TRBD1 (6 bases). The V end was cut by 3 bases, the J end by 1 base, with 9 bases between. The CDR3 totals 15 residues. From germline, CDR1 is KGHDR and CDR2 SFDVKD. DNA of the CDR3: TGTGCCACCAGTGATCCTAGGGGGTCTGGAAACACCATATATTTT. Translating gives CATSDPRGSGNTIYF.

CDR3 bases: TGTGCCAGCGTAGACCGGGACAGGGTTTCACCCCTCCACTTT. Translated, it gives CASVDRDRVSPLHF. The chain recombines TRBV21-1 with TRBJ1-6; the table's D call TRBD1 went unverified against the DNA. TRBV21-1 constitutes a pseudogene. This CDR3 spans 14 amino acids.

This clone was seen only once. This sequence joins TRBV11-3 and TRBJ2-5; D possibly corresponds to TRBD2 (7 bases). In germline, CDR1 is SGHNT, CDR2 YENEEA. Trimming left V 4 bases short and J 4 bases short, with 16 bases between. The CDR3 sequence is 15 residues long. CDR3 sequence reads: CASSSGAREGETQYF. CDR3 in DNA: TGTGCCAGCAGCTCAGGGGCTAGGGAGGGAGAGACCCAGTACTTC.

This clone turned up a few times. The chain combines TRBV27 with TRBJ2-7, with D possibly TRBD2 on 6 matching bases. The germline V gene encodes CDR1 MNHEY and CDR2 SMNVEV (reference sequence). V lost 2 bases to trimming and J lost 7 bases, with 21 bases between them. The CDR3 consists of 16 residues. The CDR3 region is CASSLVGFSGRTEQYF. DNA of the CDR3: TGTGCCAGCAGTTTAGTTGGGTTTAGCGGTCGGACGGAGCAGTACTTC.

This chain links TRBV5-4 with TRBJ2-3; 7 nucleotides align to TRBD2. Germline CDR1 and CDR2: SGHNT and YYREEE (reference sequence). The CDR3 sequence is 14 residues long. V gave up 5 bases and J gave up 0 bases; unmatched junction bases: 3. CDR3 region: CASRWGLSTDTQYF. CDR3 DNA sequence: TGTGCCAGCAGGTGGGGACTAAGCACAGATACGCAGTATTTT.

The chain joins TRBV11-2 to TRBJ1-1; weak D call: TRBD1 (5 bases). The V end was cut by 5 bases, the J end by 5 bases, with 9 bases between. From germline, CDR1 is SGHAT and CDR2 FQNNGV. CDR3 length equals 12 residues. CDR3 sequence reads: CASSPRGTEAFF. In DNA, the CDR3 is TGTGCCAGCAGCCCCCGGGGGACTGAAGCTTTCTTT.

This sequence joins TRBV4-3 and TRBJ1-6, with D hard to call. This CDR3 has 18 amino acids. CDR1 and CDR2 (germline): LGHNA, YSLEER. Trimming took off 0 bases at V and 2 bases at J, with 14 bases between the two ends. CDR3 bases: TGCGCCAGCAGCCAAGAAGCACCTTTAAGCACCTATAATTCACCCCTCCACTTT. It codes for CASSQEAPLSTYNSPLHF.

V and J are TRBV6-1 and TRBJ2-7; D gene uncertain. The CDR3 contains 13 residues. V was clipped by 2 bases and J by 3 bases, with 8 bases between them. Germline CDR1 and CDR2: MNHNS and SASEGT. For the CDR3, the DNA is TGTGCCAGCAGTGAACGTGGCGGCTACGAGCAGTACTTC. Translated, it gives CASSERGGYEQYF.

This clone was observed once. This chain joins TRBV24-1 and TRBJ2-7; weak D call: TRBD2 (6 bases). V dropped 2 bases and J dropped 6 bases, with 7 bases sitting between them. The CDR3 is 12 amino acids. From germline, CDR1 is KGHDR and CDR2 SFDVKD. CDR3 sequence: CATSDWRGEQYF. The CDR3 DNA reads as TGTGCCACCAGTGATTGGCGGGGCGAGCAGTACTTC.

This clone was detected only once. V gene TRBV19 combines with J gene TRBJ2-3; 10 bases fit TRBD2. Germline V CDR1 and CDR2: LNHDA, SQIVND (reference sequence). The CDR3 spans 14 residues. V was pared by 8 bases and J by 6 bases, with 8 bases of the junction left unmatched. The CDR3 DNA is TGTGCCAGTGGTTTAGCGGGAGGATCGGATACGCAGTATTTT. Protein product: CASGLAGGSDTQYF.

This clone has more than one count but fewer than ten. The chain joins TRBV28 to TRBJ2-1, with 13 bases fitting TRBD2. This CDR3 has 15 amino acids. The V and J ends lost 5 bases and 7 bases, in that order; junction bases with no gene match: 5. Germline CDR1 MDHEN, CDR2 SYDVKM. Here the CDR3 reads CASSSPGLAGNEQFF. DNA of the CDR3: TGTGCCAGCAGTAGTCCGGGACTAGCGGGGAATGAGCAGTTCTTC.

Regarding this clone: This specimen includes other DNA sequences encoding the same CDR3. The chain recombines TRBV9 with TRBJ2-1; 8 bases agree with TRBD2. CDR3 length equals 15 residues. In germline, CDR1 is SGDLS, CDR2 YYNGEE. V was pared by 0 bases and J by 7 bases, with 6 bases of the junction left unmatched. The CDR3, as DNA: TGTGCCAGCAGCGTAGTGTCTAGCGGGCGAAATGAGCAGTTCTTC. Translated, it gives CASSVVSSGRNEQFF.

This chain joins TRBV4-3 and TRBJ1-6; weak D call: TRBD1 (5 bases). V dropped 1 base and J dropped 11 bases, with 9 bases sitting between them. This CDR3 has 13 residues. Germline CDR1 is LGHNA and CDR2 is YSLEER. The DNA of the CDR3 is TGCGCCAGCAGCCAAGGACCGGGGGCACCCCTCCACTTT. Translation gives CASSQGPGAPLHF.

The chain couples TRBV28 to TRBJ1-2; TRBD1 is a possible D gene (5 bases). Trimming took 4 bases from V and 8 from J, leaving 20 bases between them. The germline V gene has CDR1 MDHEN and CDR2 SYDVKM. The CDR3 loop spans 15 amino acids. CDR3 in DNA: TGTGCCAGCAGTTCCCCCGGGACTTTAGAACGCGGCTACACCTTC. This gives the protein CASSSPGTLERGYTF.

This clone appeared a single time. The CDR3 protein is CSVDWGGSTDTQYF. The CDR3 nucleotides read TGCAGCGTTGATTGGGGGGGTAGCACAGATACGCAGTATTTT. The chain links TRBV29-1 to TRBJ2-3; TRBD2 aligns across 7 bases. In germline, CDR1 is SQVTM, CDR2 ANQGSEA. CDR3 length: 14 residues. The V gene end was trimmed by 3 bases and the J gene end by 0 bases; junction bases not matched to a gene: 3.

This chain joins TRBV25-1 and TRBJ1-2, with 7 bases that match TRBD1. V lost 4 bases and J lost 8; bases outside the gene matches: 4. CDR3 size: 12 residues. CDR1 and CDR2 from the germline V gene are MGHDK and SYGVNS. CDR3 in amino acids: CASSGAGGGYTF. The CDR3 nucleotides read TGTGCCAGCAGTGGGGCAGGGGGAGGCTACACCTTC.

This chain links TRBV5-1 with TRBJ2-1; the D gene is possibly TRBD1 (6 bases). Germline V CDR1 and CDR2: SGHRS, YFSETQ. The CDR3 runs to 15 residues. Trimming shortened V by 0 bases and J by 7 bases, and 14 bases separated the two germline ends. This CDR3 is CASSLAGPGVNEQFF. CDR3 bases: TGCGCCAGCAGCTTGGCCGGGCCAGGGGTAAATGAGCAGTTCTTC.